The source of this T cell receptor (beta chain) is a study of T cells after posttransplantation cyclophosphamide. This clone was found many times. What it binds is unknown. Peripheral blood was collected from the related graft donor on the marrow donation day. Looked up from germline, CDR1 is LNHDA and CDR2 is SQIVND (reference sequence). The CDR3 length is 15 residues. The trim removed 3 bases at V and 0 bases at J, leaving 3 bases unmatched. The assay was immunoSEQ multiplex PCR, and TCRdb's table has in-frame clones only and misses some. Altogether some 50,000 clones were found in the sample, and no singletons occur. Study conclusions and caveats: Tissue-infiltrating T cells from skin or gut overlapped little with blood T cells. Later blood repertoires were often dominated by clones from the donor CD8+ memory compartment. TRB clonality was highly associated with recipient CMV seropositivity and reactivation.

The rearrangement links TRBV19 to TRBJ2-3, with 7 nucleotides matching TRBD2. The specimen was PBMCs. The sequence was obtained from a man in his forties in good health, CMV-negative, and a related stem cell transplant donor. The CDR3 DNA is TGTGCCAGTAGTATCAGCGGGATGAGCACAGATACGCAGTATTTT. Amino acid sequence: CASSISGMSTDTQYF.